A single sample is the source of the 30 T cell receptor beta chains below, sequenced in a study of blood T cell repertoires in COVID-19. Here immunoSEQ multiplex PCR was the method, and the copy in TCRdb shows in-frame clones only, minus some. The repertoire holds about 270,000 clones, with roughly 86% as singletons. Source material: peripheral blood. The source of these receptors is a man aged 35-49 years who had recovered from COVID-19.

This clone turned up a few times. The chain links TRBV7-3 to TRBJ2-1; the match to TRBD2 covers 8 bases. The CDR3 length is 15 residues. V shed 5 bases and J 9 bases; nucleotides not matched to a gene: 12. The germline CDR1 and CDR2 sequences are SGHTA and FQGTGA. The CDR3 here is CASSVAPGLGGEQFF. DNA for the CDR3: TGTGCCAGCAGCGTTGCCCCGGGACTAGGGGGTGAGCAGTTCTTC.

The table lists this clone with a count of one. The gene calls are TRBV6-5 and TRBJ2-7, with D tentatively TRBD2 (5 bases). The CDR3 runs 13 residues. Looked up from germline, CDR1 is MNHEY and CDR2 is SVGAGI. V was trimmed by 10 bases and J by 5 bases, leaving 18 bases between them. This chain's CDR3 is CATSVVGVHEQYF. CDR3 in DNA: TGTGCCACAAGCGTTGTCGGGGTCCACGAGCAGTACTTC.

The rearrangement links TRBV5-1 to TRBJ2-7; maybe TRBD1 (6 bases). Trimming took off 4 bases at V and 5 bases at J, with 10 bases between the two ends. CDR3 length: 12 residues. CDR1 and CDR2 (germline): SGHRS, YFSETQ. In DNA form, the CDR3 reads TGCGCCAGCAGCATTGGGGGCGACGAGCAGTACTTC. It yields the protein CASSIGGDEQYF.

The chain recombines TRBV25-1 with TRBJ2-4; possible D gene TRBD2, 6 bases. CDR1 is MGHDK and CDR2 is SYGVNS in the germline V gene. CDR3 length: 14 amino acids. V shed 6 bases and J shed 9 bases, with 18 bases lying between them. In nucleotides, the CDR3 is TGTGCCAGCAGGTCTGTAGGTCAGGGAGGCATTCAGTACTTC. This encodes CASRSVGQGGIQYF. The full variable domain, with the rest looked up from reference TRBV25-1 and TRBJ2-4, is EADIYQTPRYLVIGTGKKITLECSQTMGHDKMYWYQQDPGMELHLIHYSYGVNSTEKGDLSSESTVSRIRTEHFPLTLESARPSHTSQYLCASRSVGQGGIQYFGAGTRLSVL.

The rearrangement joins TRBV7-7 to TRBJ1-1; D gene uncertain. Trimming stripped 5 bases from V and 8 bases from J, with 15 bases between. The CDR3 has 13 residues. The V gene's germline CDR1 is SSHAT and CDR2 FNYEAQ (reference sequence). As DNA, the CDR3 is TGTGCCAGCAGCGAAGGCCCCGCGAGGGAAGCTTTCTTT. It specifies CASSEGPAREAFF.

The chain has TRBV27 and TRBJ2-5, with 7 bases identical to TRBD2. This CDR3 contains 14 residues. From germline, CDR1 is MNHEY and CDR2 SMNVEV (reference sequence). V lost 7 bases to trimming and J lost 5 bases; unmatched junction nucleotides: 10. CDR3 sequence reads: CASMGSGVRETQYF. CDR3 coding DNA: TGTGCCAGCATGGGGAGCGGGGTCCGGGAGACCCAGTACTTC.

CDR3 DNA: TGCGCCAGCAGCCATGCAGACAGGGATGGAACTGAAGCTTTCTTT. It codes for CASSHADRDGTEAFF. The V gene is TRBV4-1, the J gene TRBJ1-1; 7 positions agree with TRBD1. Germline assignment: CDR1 MGHRA and CDR2 YSYEKL. Trimming cost V 3 bases and J 5 bases; bases outside gene matches: 9. The CDR3 contains 15 residues.

The genes are TRBV7-8 and TRBJ2-7; 8 bases map to TRBD2. The CDR3 sequence is 15 residues long. Germline V gene lookup returns CDR1 SGHVS and CDR2 FQNEAQ. The trim removed 3 bases at V and 1 base at J, leaving 5 bases unmatched. CDR3 residues: CASSFLGGGSYEQYF. In DNA form, the CDR3 reads TGTGCCAGCAGCTTTTTGGGCGGGGGGTCCTACGAGCAGTACTTC. The full variable domain, completed using reference TRBV7-8 and TRBJ2-7, is GAGVSQSPRYKVAKRGQDVALRCDPISGHVSLFWYQQALGQGPEFLTYFQNEAQLDKSGLPSDRFFAERPEGSVSTLKIQRTQQEDSAVYLCASSFLGGGSYEQYFGPGTRLTVT.

The rearrangement links TRBV21-1 to TRBJ1-5; TRBD1 is taken as the D call from the table, unchecked against the DNA. TRBV21-1 is classified as a pseudogene. There are 19 residues in the CDR3. In DNA form, the CDR3 reads TGTGCCAGCAGCGGGGGCCGGGGTCCAACCACTTATAGCAATCAGCCCCAGCATTTT. Protein product: CASSGGRGPTTYSNQPQHF.

The V call is TRBV19, the J call TRBJ2-7; 7 nucleotides agree with TRBD2. Germline CDR1 LNHDA, CDR2 SQIVND (reference sequence). The J segment lost 4 bases and the V segment lost 6 bases, leaving 3 bases of the junction unmatched. The CDR3 totals 12 residues. CDR3 sequence (DNA): TGTGCCAGTAGCTCTAGCGGATACGAGCAGTACTTC. This translates into CASSSSGYEQYF.

CDR3 amino acids: CASSLTGVHRTDTQYF. The CDR3 DNA reads as TGTGCCAGCAGCCTCACAGGCGTTCACCGCACAGATACGCAGTATTTT. The V gene is TRBV7-3, the J gene TRBJ2-3; D might be TRBD1 (5 bases). The V end lost 5 bases, the J end lost 1 base, and 16 bases lay between the germline ends. This CDR3 comprises 16 residues. The germline V gene encodes CDR1 SGHTA and CDR2 FQGTGA.

The CDR3 sequence is CASTPRGQAANEKLFF. The CDR3 nucleotides are TGTGCCAGTACCCCGAGGGGACAGGCGGCTAATGAAAAACTGTTTTTT. The V call is TRBV19, the J call TRBJ1-4; TRBD1 matches 8 bases. CDR3 length: 16 residues. Trimming took 7 bases from V and 3 from J; bases not matched to a gene: 10. CDR1 and CDR2 (germline): LNHDA, SQIVND (reference sequence).

The chain employs TRBV18 and TRBJ2-2, with 10 bases fitting TRBD1. The CDR3 extends over 16 amino acids. Trimming at V came to 1 base and at J to 7 bases, leaving 6 bases not matched to a gene. Looked up from germline, CDR1 is KGHSH and CDR2 is LQKENI. The DNA of the CDR3 is TGTGCCAGCTCACCACGAGTGACAGGGGGCATCGGGGAGCTGTTTTTT. This translates into CASSPRVTGGIGELFF.

The chain recombines TRBV11-3 with TRBJ2-3; 11 bases map to TRBD1. This CDR3 spans 16 amino acids. CDR1 is SGHNT, CDR2 YENEEA, per germline. Trimming removed 2 bases from V and 2 bases from J; junction bases left unmatched: 3. The CDR3 DNA reads as TGTGCCAGCAGCTTAAGGGACAGGGGGAACACAGATACGCAGTATTTT. Its protein is CASSLRDRGNTDTQYF.

This clone was observed a single time. The V and J genes are TRBV5-8 and TRBJ2-7; 9 nucleotides agree with TRBD2. From germline, CDR1 is SGHTS and CDR2 YDEGEE. This CDR3 region has 16 residues. V was clipped by 3 bases and J by 12 bases; unmatched bases: 19. DNA of the CDR3: TGTGCCAGCAGCTCCCGAACACAAGGGACTAGCCAACAGGGGTACTTC. Translating it yields CASSSRTQGTSQQGYF.

The V and J genes are TRBV19 and TRBJ2-7; 9 bases match TRBD2. This CDR3 has 16 amino acids. Germline loops: CDR1 LNHDA, CDR2 SQIVND (reference sequence). V dropped 5 bases and J dropped 0; count of bases not matched to a gene: 8. CDR3 region: CASSREASGTSYEQYF. The CDR3 nucleotides read TGTGCCAGTAGTCGGGAGGCTAGCGGGACCTCCTACGAGCAGTACTTC.

As for this clone: Other DNA variants within this sample encode the same CDR3. This chain links TRBV4-3 with TRBJ2-1, with 11 bases lining up with TRBD2. Germline assignment: CDR1 LGHNA and CDR2 YSLEER. V lost 0 bases and J lost 3; bases outside the gene matches: 10. The CDR3 is 19 residues long. The CDR3 here is CASSQDRWIAGGFYNEQFF. CDR3 bases: TGCGCCAGCAGCCAAGACAGGTGGATAGCGGGAGGGTTCTACAATGAGCAGTTCTTC.

The rearrangement links TRBV10-3 to TRBJ2-7, with D maybe TRBD1 (7 bases). The CDR3 is made up of 16 amino acids. V lost 4 bases and J lost 3, with 19 bases in between. Per the germline V gene, CDR1 is ENHRY and CDR2 is SYGVKD. The CDR3 nucleotides read TGTGCCATCAGTGGGCGACAGGGACTTTCGGTCTACGAGCAGTACTTC. It translates to CAISGRQGLSVYEQYF.

This clone was found a few times. The V gene is TRBV3-1 (or the pseudogene TRBV3-2), the J gene TRBJ2-7; TRBD2 agrees at 12 bases. The CDR3 is made up of 16 amino acids. Trimming at V came to 4 bases and at J to 2 bases, leaving 6 bases not matched to a gene. Germline-derived CDR1 and CDR2 are LGHDT and YNNKEL (reference sequence). DNA of the CDR3: TGTGCCAGCAGCCTCAGGACTAGCGGGGTACCCTACGAGCAGTACTTC. This gives the protein CASSLRTSGVPYEQYF.

A single count supports this clone. The chain employs TRBV20-1 and TRBJ2-3; TRBD2 aligns across 7 bases. The V gene end was trimmed by 3 bases and the J gene end by 5 bases; junction bases not matched to a gene: 11. Germline loops: CDR1 DFQATT, CDR2 SNEGSKA (reference sequence). The CDR3 extends over 15 amino acids. CDR3 nucleotides: TGCAGTGCTAGTCCCCCGCGGGAGCGGGGAGATACGCAGTATTTT. Protein product: CSASPPRERGDTQYF.

V and J are TRBV6-5 and TRBJ2-7, with 7 bases matching TRBD1. The CDR3 covers 14 residues. With 6 bases clipped from V and 2 bases from J, the junction kept 7 bases outside the gene matches. CDR1 and CDR2 from the germline V gene are MNHEY and SVGAGI. Here the CDR3 DNA reads TGTGCCAGCAGGGGAAGGGACAGACCCTACGAGCAGTACTTC. Protein product: CASRGRDRPYEQYF.

V usage is TRBV10-3 and J usage is TRBJ1-6; the match to TRBD1 covers 10 bases. The V gene's germline CDR1 is ENHRY and CDR2 SYGVKD. J gave up 7 bases and V 7 bases, and 16 bases lay outside the gene matches. This CDR3 region has 18 residues. This CDR3 reads CAIMKKRIGQGENSPLHF. In DNA form, the CDR3 reads TGTGCCATCATGAAGAAGAGAATAGGACAGGGGGAAAATTCACCCCTCCACTTT.

This clone was picked up one time. The chain recombines TRBV18 with TRBJ2-1, with TRBD1 identical over 10 bases. The germline V gene has CDR1 KGHSH and CDR2 LQKENI. The CDR3 is 14 residues long. The V and J ends lost 3 bases and 7 bases, in that order; junction bases with no gene match: 3. CDR3 DNA: TGTGCCAGCTCACCCGGACAGGGGGGTAATGAGCAGTTCTTC. Its translation is CASSPGQGGNEQFF.

The chain is built from TRBV24-1 and TRBJ1-2; D perhaps matches TRBD1 (6 bases). Germline CDR1 reads KGHDR; CDR2 reads SFDVKD. CDR3 length: 12 residues. V was clipped by 4 bases and J by 6 bases, with 8 bases between them. This chain's CDR3 is CATSDRGHGYTF. In nucleotides, the CDR3 is TGTGCCACCAGTGACAGGGGCCATGGCTACACCTTC.

The chain employs TRBV13 and TRBJ2-7; D possibly corresponds to TRBD2 (5 bases). Trimming took 11 bases from V and 1 from J, leaving 21 bases between them. In germline, CDR1 is PRHDT, CDR2 FYEKMQ (reference sequence). The CDR3 covers 15 residues. For the CDR3, the DNA is TGTGCCTGGACTCCGGGCACATCTCTATCCTACGAGCAGTACTTC. Its translation is CAWTPGTSLSYEQYF.

The chain joins TRBV7-9 to TRBJ2-3, with TRBD2 identical over 7 bases. Germline V CDR1 and CDR2: SEHNR, FQNEAQ (reference sequence). Trimming removed 3 bases from V and 2 bases from J; junction bases left unmatched: 17. This CDR3 is 19 amino acids long. CDR3 sequence reads: CASSLRPTTSALDTDTQYF. As DNA, the CDR3 is TGTGCCAGCAGCTTGCGCCCAACTACTAGCGCCCTCGACACAGATACGCAGTATTTT.

The CDR3 DNA reads TGCGCCAGCAGCTCCCAAACAGGGGGCGTCAAAAAACTGTTTTTT. It translates to CASSSQTGGVKKLFF. V is TRBV5-1 and J is TRBJ1-4; 9 nucleotides match TRBD1. Germline trimming cut 3 bases from V and 9 bases from J; bases unmatched to any gene: 9. The CDR3 runs to 15 residues. Germline V gene sequence: CDR1 SGHRS, CDR2 YFSETQ.

The chain combines TRBV2 with TRBJ1-2, with 8 nucleotides matching TRBD1. Germline V gene data show CDR1 as SNHLY and CDR2 as FYNNEI. V was clipped by 10 bases and J by 7 bases; unmatched bases: 20. This CDR3 is built from 16 residues. The CDR3 here is CATQGAESPRLAGYTF. The CDR3 DNA is TGTGCCACTCAGGGGGCCGAGTCCCCCCGGTTAGCTGGCTACACCTTC.

V and J are TRBV4-3 and TRBJ1-4; perhaps TRBD1 as D (5 bases). In germline, CDR1 is LGHNA, CDR2 YSLEER. With 1 base removed from V and 6 bases from J, the gap between germline ends came to 12 bases. The CDR3 has 15 residues. The CDR3 reads CASSQVGGGYEKLFF. The CDR3 bases are TGCGCCAGCAGCCAAGTTGGGGGAGGCTATGAAAAACTGTTTTTT.

CDR3 loop: CASSEFVSGSSYEQYF. The CDR3 DNA follows: TGTGCCAGCAGTGAATTTGTTAGCGGGAGCTCCTACGAGCAGTACTTC. The chain recombines TRBV25-1 with TRBJ2-7, with TRBD2 matching 9 bases. CDR1 is MGHDK, CDR2 SYGVNS, per germline. The CDR3 has 16 amino acids. J lost 0 bases, V lost 1 base, and 4 bases had no gene match.